This is a list of T cell receptor beta chains from one sample in a study of Ad26.COV2.S vaccination and SARS-CoV-2 variants. Sequencing used immunoSEQ multiplex PCR; TCRdb keeps in-frame clones, though not all of them. The data hold fewer than 400,000 clones, with about 86% observed a single time. The sample here was peripheral blood, taken in a trial of Ad26.COV2.S vaccine versus placebo. Receptors were obtained from a person between 18 and 59 years old who received the Ad26.COV2.S COVID-19 vaccine or a placebo. CDR3s leave out the opening cysteine and the closing phenylalanine or tryptophan. The order of the fields is J gene, D gene, V gene, CDR3 protein. The D gene is left open where the match is weak.

>TRBJ2-7|TRBD1|TRBV9
ASSEGTEDYEQY
>TRBJ2-2|TRBD1|TRBV7-2
ASSLVGDRGGELF
>TRBJ1-5|.|TRBV7-2
ASSLKQSGPNQPQH
>TRBJ1-1|.|TRBV2
ASSISLSKGRSDPQAF
>TRBJ2-1|.|TRBV5-1
ASSLGSKSSYNEQF
>TRBJ2-7|.|TRBV6-2/TRBV6-3
ASSYSRGSPDYEQY
>TRBJ1-6|.|TRBV6-5
ASTERGQGGSPLH
>TRBJ1-1|.|TRBV19
ASSIEGQGSTEAF
>TRBJ2-7|TRBD2|TRBV9
ASDDETSRQHEQY
>TRBJ1-1|.|TRBV3-1/TRBV3-2
ASSPEQMPNTEAF
>TRBJ2-5|.|TRBV11-3
ASSLQGGVETQY
>TRBJ1-2|.|TRBV5-4
ASSMGGRPGDYGYT
>TRBJ2-2|.|TRBV7-9
ASSLLRGNTGELF
>TRBJ2-5|TRBD2|TRBV11-2
ASSPWRGLAGAETQY
>TRBJ1-3|.|TRBV19
ASSMIIGSSGNTIY
>TRBJ2-1|TRBD2|TRBV5-1
ASSFYRGGLYNEQF
>TRBJ1-1|.|TRBV7-8
ASSFLGGRGGNTEAF
>TRBJ1-6|TRBD1|TRBV30
AWSLPGQGSSPLH
>TRBJ2-5|.|TRBV18
ASSPAFQETQY
>TRBJ2-2|TRBD2|TRBV7-8
ASSHREVARTGELF
>TRBJ1-6|.|TRBV14
ASSQLGREDSPLH
>TRBJ2-5|.|TRBV5-1
ASSLGGGETQY
>TRBJ1-6|.|TRBV6-5
ASSYSGAHSPLH
>TRBJ1-2|.|TRBV21-1
ASSKSRGINGGYT
>TRBJ2-1|.|TRBV7-2
ASSLALGARGYNEQF
>TRBJ2-2|.|TRBV11-3
ASSFNSAGELF
>TRBJ1-2|.|TRBV29-1
SVERQAYGYT
>TRBJ1-5|.|TRBV4-1
ASSQFFPMGGSNQPQH
>TRBJ1-2|TRBD1|TRBV4-3
ASSHLTGGHYGYT
>TRBJ1-4|.|TRBV5-6
ASSARRSGFGEKLF
>TRBJ1-5|.|TRBV4-1
ASSPWAYSNQPQH
>TRBJ2-3|.|TRBV7-2
ASSLVRGLGGQTQY
>TRBJ1-2|.|TRBV7-2
ASSLDFGPRGDGYT
>TRBJ1-2|.|TRBV24-1
ATIGQGYYGYT
>TRBJ2-2|.|TRBV5-1
ASSLSQNTGELF
>TRBJ2-5|.|TRBV12-5
ASGFGPTKVETQY
>TRBJ1-5|TRBD1|TRBV19
ASSIAPGGVQPQH
>TRBJ2-3|.|TRBV5-1
ASSPRDHSTDTQY
>TRBJ1-2|.|TRBV19
ASSIGPTGYYGYT
>TRBJ1-3|.|TRBV3-1/TRBV3-2
ASTNLGGAGNTIY
>TRBJ2-7|.|TRBV18
ASSPLAADYEQY
>TRBJ2-5|TRBD2|TRBV11-1
ASSLRGGRETQY
>TRBJ1-2|TRBD1|TRBV24-1
ATSQGQGIYGYT
>TRBJ2-2|TRBD2|TRBV4-3
ASSQDQRGGELF
>TRBJ1-1|.|TRBV13
ASSLEGRTEAF
>TRBJ1-5|TRBD1|TRBV3-1/TRBV3-2
ASSPRQGPNQPQH
>TRBJ2-5|.|TRBV6-5
ASSYSRGKETQY
>TRBJ1-2|.|TRBV6-5
ASSTPGTPVGGYT
>TRBJ1-2|TRBD1|TRBV5-6
ASSKGQGSGYT
>TRBJ1-1|TRBD1|TRBV7-9
ASSLDRGGWNTEAF
>TRBJ2-5|.|TRBV12-3/TRBV12-4
ASSLRGETQY
>TRBJ2-7|.|TRBV11-2
ASSYPFKRYEQY
>TRBJ2-2|.|TRBV9
ASSSGLSAANTGELF
>TRBJ2-7|.|TRBV9
ASSVGGIFGNEQY
>TRBJ2-4|.|TRBV19
ASSTSINPENIQY
>TRBJ2-7|.|TRBV5-1
ASRDVNNYEQY
>TRBJ1-2|.|TRBV4-1
ASSQTTAKGYGYT